Below, 26 T cell receptor beta chains from the same sample are listed, as sequenced in a study of T cells in Graves' hyperthyroidism and ophthalmopathy. Amplification yielded TCR beta CDR3 regions, with RNA transcripts as the source. The primer set for the first-round RT-PCR of the TCR CDR3 was HTBI. TCRdb re-analysed the multiplex PCR reads in MiXCR, keeping a single row per CDR3 protein. This sample has roughly 740,000 distinct CDR3 sequences, with 15% to 20% found just once. The sequenced sample was blood. The receptors come from a man aged 18 to 29 with Graves' hyperthyroidism.

CDR3 protein: CATNRRNYGYTF. CDR3 nucleotide sequence: TGTGCCACTAACAGGAGAAACTATGGCTACACCTTC. This chain links TRBV7-9 with TRBJ1-2, with D perhaps TRBD1 (5 bases). Trimming removed 10 bases from V and 2 bases from J, with 11 bases in between. The germline CDR1 and CDR2 sequences are SEHNR and FQNEAQ (reference sequence). The CDR3 runs 12 residues.

This clonotype was picked up many times. This chain joins TRBV2 and TRBJ2-7; 7 positions agree with TRBD1. V lost 2 bases and J lost 3; bases outside the gene matches: 7. The germline V gene encodes CDR1 SNHLY and CDR2 FYNNEI. The CDR3 has 15 amino acids. CDR3 sequence (DNA): TGTGCCAGCAGTGAACGACAGGGCCTCTTCTACGAGCAGTACTTC. This sequence encodes CASSERQGLFYEQYF.

This rearrangement joins TRBV6-6 to TRBJ2-3; 11 nucleotides agree with TRBD2. V gave up 4 bases and J gave up 4 bases; unmatched junction bases: 10. CDR3 length equals 17 residues. CDR1 MNHNY and CDR2 SVGAGI come from the germline V gene (reference sequence). CDR3 nucleotides: TGTGCCAGCAGTTGCTCGAAAGGGACTAGCGGTGCAGATACGCAGTATTTT. Translation: CASSCSKGTSGADTQYF.

This chain uses TRBV3-1 with TRBJ1-1; D perhaps matches TRBD1 (5 bases). This CDR3 has 17 amino acids. Germline CDR1 reads LGHDT; CDR2 reads YNNKEL (reference sequence). The V end was cut by 5 bases, the J end by 5 bases, with 24 bases between. CDR3 DNA sequence: TGTGCCAGCAGCTTGGGACTTCTCGGATGGGATCAAACTGAAGCTTTCTTT. Translation gives CASSLGLLGWDQTEAFF.

The rearrangement uses TRBV29-1 and TRBJ1-2; the D is unclear. The CDR3 contains 13 residues. CDR1 is SQVTM, CDR2 ANQGSEA, per germline. Trimming removed 5 bases from V and 5 bases from J, with 15 bases in between. In nucleotides, the CDR3 is TGCAGCGTTCACCAGGCGCTCGGATATGGCTACACCTTC. Residues: CSVHQALGYGYTF.

This clonotype came up many times. The rearrangement uses TRBV27 and TRBJ2-1; D remains unclear. Germline V gene sequence: CDR1 MNHEY, CDR2 SMNVEV (reference sequence). Trimming took off 3 bases at V and 7 bases at J, with 10 bases between the two ends. The CDR3 has 13 amino acids. CDR3 coding DNA: TGTGCCAGCAGTTTCGGTAGTTCTAATGAGCAGTTCTTC. Amino acid sequence: CASSFGSSNEQFF.

Many counts were recorded for this clonotype. The J gene is TRBJ1-6, the V gene TRBV28; D is perhaps TRBD1 (6 bases). Trimming took off 3 bases at V and 10 bases at J, with 13 bases between the two ends. CDR3 size: 14 residues. Germline V gene lookup returns CDR1 MDHEN and CDR2 SYDVKM. The CDR3 protein is CASSFRGAGSPLHF. The CDR3 DNA is TGTGCCAGCAGTTTTCGGGGGGCAGGATCACCCCTCCACTTT.

This clonotype has a count of ten or more. The chain employs TRBV12-3 or TRBV12-4 and TRBJ2-1, with D uncertain. V dropped 7 bases and J dropped 5 bases, with 15 bases sitting between them. CDR3 length: 14 residues. The CDR3 loop reads CASTQQRTHNEQFF. CDR3 nucleotide sequence: TGTGCCAGCACCCAACAGAGGACCCACAATGAGCAGTTCTTC.

The chain employs TRBV11-2 and TRBJ2-1; weak D call: TRBD2 (6 bases). CDR3 length: 13 amino acids. The V gene's germline CDR1 is SGHAT and CDR2 FQNNGV. Trimming left V 4 bases short and J 6 bases short, with 10 bases between. CDR3 amino acids: CASSSTRINEQFF. The CDR3 nucleotides are TGTGCCAGCAGCTCGACTAGGATCAATGAGCAGTTCTTC. Complete variable domain (other parts from reference TRBV11-2 and TRBJ2-1): EAGVAQSPRYKIIEKRQSVAFWCNPISGHATLYWYQQILGQGPKLLIQFQNNGVVDDSQLPKDRFSAERLKGVDSTLKIQPAKLEDSAVYLCASSSTRINEQFFGPGTRLTVL.

The chain combines TRBV29-1 with TRBJ2-4, with D possibly matching TRBD1 (6 bases). The V end was cut by 4 bases, the J end by 4 bases, with 11 bases between. The CDR3 totals 13 residues. The germline CDR1 and CDR2 sequences are SQVTM and ANQGSEA. Here the CDR3 DNA reads TGCAGCGTTGGTGGGCAGGGGAAAAACATTCAGTACTTC. Protein: CSVGGQGKNIQYF.

Only a few counts were recorded for this clonotype. The chain is built from TRBV12-3 or TRBV12-4 and TRBJ2-1; no definite D call. The CDR3 has 14 amino acids. V lost 3 bases to trimming and J lost 3 bases, with 9 bases between them. The CDR3, as DNA: TGTGCCAGCAGTTTTTGGCTCAACTACAATGAGCAGTTCTTC. Translated: CASSFWLNYNEQFF.

This clonotype has more than one count but fewer than ten. J is TRBJ2-1 and V is TRBV27; TRBD1 might be the D (5 bases). The CDR3 covers 15 residues. Deletions cut 5 bases from V and 0 bases from J, with 11 bases between. The V gene's germline CDR1 is MNHEY and CDR2 SMNVEV (reference sequence). This chain's CDR3 is CASSNGASSYNEQFF. The CDR3 DNA sequence: TGTGCCAGCAGTAATGGGGCCAGCTCCTACAATGAGCAGTTCTTC.

V and J are TRBV28 and TRBJ1-5; 8 bases match TRBD1. This CDR3 comprises 17 residues. CDR1 and CDR2 (germline): MDHEN, SYDVKM. V gave up 2 bases and J gave up 10 bases; unmatched junction bases: 16. CDR3 protein: CASSLRLRQGTHKPQHF. The CDR3 bases are TGTGCCAGCAGTTTACGCCTCCGACAGGGGACCCACAAACCCCAGCATTTT.

The chain links TRBV25-1 to TRBJ2-1; the D gene could be TRBD1 or TRBD2 (5 bases each). CDR1 and CDR2 from the germline V gene are MGHDK and SYGVNS. The germline V and J ends were trimmed by 5 bases and 0 bases, with 14 bases remaining between them. This CDR3 is 16 amino acids long. The CDR3 loop reads CASSNRDGRSYNEQFF. CDR3 bases: TGTGCCAGCAGTAACCGGGACGGCCGCTCCTACAATGAGCAGTTCTTC.

There are many counts of this clonotype. The chain is built from TRBV9 and TRBJ2-3; 7 positions match TRBD2. The CDR3 contains 15 residues. After removal of 4 bases from V and 1 base from J, the junction contained 6 bases not matched to a gene. The germline V gene encodes CDR1 SGDLS and CDR2 YYNGEE. CDR3: CASSFGRLGTDTQYF. Here the CDR3 DNA reads TGTGCCAGCAGCTTCGGGAGGCTCGGCACAGATACGCAGTATTTT.

The chain uses TRBV7-2 and TRBJ2-3, with a weak D call TRBD2 (6 bases). Germline lookup yields CDR1 SGHTA and CDR2 FQGNSA. CDR3 length: 13 residues. Trimming took 5 bases from V and 11 from J, leaving 17 bases between them. The CDR3 DNA follows: TGTGCCAGCAGCCCACGGAGGGCGGGCGGGCAGTATTTT. This gives the protein CASSPRRAGGQYF.

As regards this clonotype: With a much larger clone just one base away, this may be a read error. The genes are TRBV7-3 and TRBJ1-1; D gene unclear. Trimming took off 5 bases at V and 3 bases at J, with 16 bases between the two ends. The CDR3 extends over 15 amino acids. Germline V gene lookup returns CDR1 SGHTA and CDR2 FQGTGA. The CDR3 DNA is TGTGCCAGCAGCCTGCGGGAGGCTGGGGACACTGAAGCTTTCTTT. This sequence encodes CASSLREAGDTEAFF.

V is TRBV9 and J is TRBJ1-6; D remains unclear. Trimming cost V 4 bases and J 4 bases, with 12 bases left between them. The CDR3 is 15 residues long. Germline CDR1 is SGDLS and CDR2 is YYNGEE. CDR3: CASSLTDLYNSPLHF. The CDR3 bases are TGTGCCAGCAGCCTAACGGATTTATATAATTCACCCCTCCACTTT.

This clonotype was picked up many times. This chain uses TRBV7-2 with TRBJ2-1; no firm D call. The ends were cut back, 5 bases at V and 7 bases at J, with 9 bases in the middle. The length of the CDR3 is 12 residues. Germline V lookup: CDR1 SGHTA, CDR2 FQGNSA. CDR3 bases: TGTGCCAGCAGCCCGACCCGAAATGAGCAGTTCTTC. Translated: CASSPTRNEQFF.

This chain joins TRBV18 and TRBJ2-1; D possibly corresponds to TRBD1 (6 bases). Between the trimmed V and J ends, which lost 6 bases and 8 bases, there was a span of 14 bases. CDR3 length: 13 residues. The V gene's germline CDR1 is KGHSH and CDR2 LQKENI. The DNA for the CDR3 is TGTGCCAGCTCGACCCAGGGGAGCGATGAGCAGTTCTTC. This gives the protein CASSTQGSDEQFF.

The gene calls are TRBV20-1 and TRBJ2-1; no firm D call. V was pared by 5 bases and J by 7 bases, with 12 bases between. CDR3 length: 12 residues. From germline, CDR1 is DFQATT and CDR2 SNEGSKA (reference sequence). CDR3 in amino acids: CSAPLRGNEQFF. CDR3 DNA sequence: TGCAGTGCTCCCCTTCGTGGGAATGAGCAGTTCTTC.

Comments on this clonotype: A much bigger clone sits one base away, suggesting this may be a read error. The genes are TRBV30 and TRBJ2-7; 9 bases fit TRBD1. Germline CDR1 is GTSNPN and CDR2 is SVGIG (reference sequence). This CDR3 spans 15 amino acids. The CDR3 loop is CTWSVLGQGSYEQYF. CDR3 coding DNA: TGTACCTGGAGTGTACTGGGACAGGGATCCTACGAGCAGTACTTC.

This clonotype was counted a few times. One base away lies a much larger clone, so this may be a sequencing read error. The chain joins TRBV12-3 or TRBV12-4 to TRBJ1-1; D gene uncertain. There are 15 residues in the CDR3. The CDR3 DNA reads TGTGCCAGCAGTTTACCCGGGAGGGAAGACACTGGAGCTTTCTTT. Its translation is CASSLPGREDTGAFF.

J is TRBJ2-6 and V is TRBV5-5; D may be TRBD1 (6 bases). From germline, CDR1 is SGHKS and CDR2 YYEKEE (reference sequence). The CDR3 covers 17 residues. Trimming removed 0 bases from V and 5 bases from J, with 15 bases in between. CDR3 protein: CASSLATNRDWANVLTF. CDR3 nucleotide sequence: TGTGCCAGCAGCTTGGCCACAAACAGGGATTGGGCCAACGTCCTGACTTTC.

This clonotype has at least ten counts. This chain connects TRBV20-1 to TRBJ2-7; D call uncertain. V lost 3 bases and J 3 bases, leaving 15 bases between the germline ends. Germline values: CDR1 DFQATT, CDR2 SNEGSKA (reference sequence). The CDR3 loop spans 14 amino acids. CDR3 nucleotide sequence: TGCAGTGCTAGTCCTAAAGTATTCCGCTACGAGCAGTACTTC. Amino acids: CSASPKVFRYEQYF.

This chain joins TRBV7-2 and TRBJ2-1; D unresolved. The V end was cut by 0 bases, the J end by 6 bases, with 6 bases between. The CDR3 consists of 13 residues. Per the germline V gene, CDR1 is SGHTA and CDR2 is FQGNSA. The CDR3 spells CASSLAWRNEQFF. CDR3 in DNA: TGTGCCAGCAGCTTAGCCTGGCGCAATGAGCAGTTCTTC.